This T cell receptor beta chain comes out of a study of response to subunit inactivated influenza vaccine. The germline V and J ends were trimmed by 4 bases and 3 bases, with 9 bases remaining between them. The CDR3 has 13 amino acids. CDR1 is MDHEN and CDR2 is SYDVKM in the germline V gene. This clonotype was seen a handful of times. Its antigen is currently unknown. TCRdb analysed the RT-PCR reads with MiXCR anew, one entry per CDR3 protein. This sample has hundreds of thousands of distinct CDR3 sequences, with around 13% found just once. General observations from the study: Few new T cells, the authors suggested, are recruited by each seasonal influenza vaccination.

The chain employs TRBV28 and TRBJ2-5; D is uncertain. The TCR originated in a man aged 45-65 years who received an inactivated influenza vaccine. Source: PBMCs from blood, taken less than 15 days before vaccination. DNA of the CDR3: TGTGCCAGCAGTTGGAGCATAAAAGAGACCCAGTACTTC. This sequence encodes CASSWSIKETQYF.